Presented here are 3 T cell receptor beta chains from one specimen sequenced in a study of beta chain features in type 1 diabetes. Sequencing targeted expressed TCRB transcripts, as all isolated RNA had been reverse transcribed. Profiling relied on immunoSEQ multiplex PCR, and the TCRdb table lists in-frame clones only, not all of them. The repertoire includes 150,000 to 190,000 clones, 8.1% of them detected once, and 0.55% to 0.75% sits in the top ten. Sequenced material: central memory CD4+ T cells from blood. The receptors shown here come from a man between 18 and 35 years old in good health.

This clone turned up a few times. V and J are TRBV28 and TRBJ1-1; 8 bases map to TRBD1. The CDR3 length is 14 residues. CDR1 is MDHEN and CDR2 is SYDVKM in the germline V gene. After removal of 4 bases from V and 4 bases from J, the junction contained 5 bases not matched to a gene. The CDR3 here is CASSSYTGGTEAFF. CDR3 nucleotide sequence: TGTGCCAGCAGTTCCTATACAGGGGGCACTGAAGCTTTCTTT.

The chain employs TRBV6-6 and TRBJ2-2, with 8 bases fitting TRBD2. Germline V gives CDR1 MNHNY, CDR2 SVGAGI (reference sequence). The CDR3 is made up of 15 amino acids. Trimming took 7 bases from V and 5 from J; bases not matched to a gene: 9. The CDR3 DNA sequence: TGTGCCAGCACGATAGCGGGGAGTCTAACCGGGGAGCTGTTTTTT. Its protein is CASTIAGSLTGELFF.

This clone has only a few counts. V gene TRBV7-8 combines with J gene TRBJ2-1, with D possibly TRBD1 on 6 matching bases. From germline, CDR1 is SGHVS and CDR2 FQNEAQ. This CDR3 contains 21 residues. The ends were cut back, 2 bases at V and 3 bases at J, with 29 bases in the middle. CDR3 residues: CASSLNGRGKLQGLGYNEQFF. The CDR3 bases are TGTGCCAGCAGCTTAAACGGCAGGGGTAAACTGCAGGGTCTCGGCTACAATGAGCAGTTCTTC.